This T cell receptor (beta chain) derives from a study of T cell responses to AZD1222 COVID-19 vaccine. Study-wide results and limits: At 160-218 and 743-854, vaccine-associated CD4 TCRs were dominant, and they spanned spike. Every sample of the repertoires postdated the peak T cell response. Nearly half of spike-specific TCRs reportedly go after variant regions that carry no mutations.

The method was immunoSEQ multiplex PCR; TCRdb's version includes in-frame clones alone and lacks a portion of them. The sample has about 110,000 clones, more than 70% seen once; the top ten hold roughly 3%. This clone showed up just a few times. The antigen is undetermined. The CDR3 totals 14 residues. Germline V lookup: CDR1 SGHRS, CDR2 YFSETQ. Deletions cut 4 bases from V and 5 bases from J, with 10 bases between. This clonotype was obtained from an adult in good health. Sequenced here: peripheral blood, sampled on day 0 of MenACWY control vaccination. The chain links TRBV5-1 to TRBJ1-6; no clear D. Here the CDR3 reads CASSQRRDNSPLHF. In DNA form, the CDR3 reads TGCGCCAGCAGCCAACGACGGGATAATTCACCCCTCCACTTT.